Below, 10 T cell receptor beta chains from the same sample are listed, as sequenced in a study of blood T cells in healthy people across ages. For the second PCR, which ran for about 7 to 11 cycles, a sample-barcoded 5' primer and a J-beta primer mix were used. TCRdb redid the calling of the 5' RACE reads with MiXCR, one entry per CDR3 protein. The table shows some 930,000 distinct CDR3 sequences, with 25% to 35% occurring only once. The same specimen was also included in a second study, on T cells of mothers and their children.

The source material was blood. The receptors come from a woman aged 40 to 49 in good health.

This clonotype was detected only a few times. The chain has TRBV5-1 and TRBJ2-7, with TRBD1 matching 7 bases. The V gene's germline CDR1 is SGHRS and CDR2 YFSETQ. Trimming at V came to 2 bases and at J to 0 bases, leaving 8 bases not matched to a gene. There are 16 residues in the CDR3. In DNA, the CDR3 is TGCGCCAGCAGCTTCGACAGGGTCGGAAGCTCCTACGAGCAGTACTTC. As protein: CASSFDRVGSSYEQYF.

This clonotype was detected many times. The genes are TRBV5-1 and TRBJ2-3, with 11 bases identical to TRBD1. The V and J ends lost 4 bases and 4 bases, in that order; junction bases with no gene match: 8. The length of the CDR3 is 16 residues. Germline values: CDR1 SGHRS, CDR2 YFSETQ. The CDR3 sequence is CASSPGTGGGSDTQYF. The CDR3 DNA reads TGCGCCAGCAGCCCTGGGACAGGGGGAGGATCAGATACGCAGTATTTT.

This clonotype appeared a few times. The V gene is TRBV14, the J gene TRBJ2-7; maybe TRBD2 (6 bases). Germline lookup yields CDR1 SGHDN and CDR2 FVKESK. The CDR3 covers 13 residues. Trimming shortened V by 2 bases and J by 4 bases, and 9 bases separated the two germline ends. The CDR3 protein is CASSQWEVYEQYF. Written as DNA, the CDR3 is TGTGCCAGCAGCCAATGGGAGGTATACGAGCAGTACTTC.

V gene TRBV6-2 or TRBV6-3 combines with J gene TRBJ1-1; no clear D. The germline V and J ends were trimmed by 0 bases and 3 bases, with 8 bases remaining between them. Germline V gene sequence: CDR1 MNHEY, CDR2 SVGEGT. The CDR3 extends over 14 amino acids. The CDR3 protein is CASSYSSGYTEAFF. Here the CDR3 DNA reads TGTGCCAGCAGTTACTCATCGGGGTACACTGAAGCTTTCTTT.

This clonotype was detected a few times. The rearrangement uses TRBV3-1 and TRBJ2-7; 7 bases map to TRBD2. CDR1 is LGHDT, CDR2 YNNKEL, per germline (reference sequence). With V trimmed by 1 base and J by 3 bases, 6 bases remained unmatched. CDR3 length: 15 amino acids. In DNA form, the CDR3 reads TGTGCCAGCAGCCAAGCCATGGGAGGGATCTACGAGCAGTACTTC. Translated, it gives CASSQAMGGIYEQYF.

Points on this clonotype: Since a much larger clone is just one base distant, this may be a read error. The chain has TRBV29-1 and TRBJ2-3; 7 bases map to TRBD2. CDR1 is SQVTM and CDR2 is ANQGSEA in the germline V gene. The V segment lost 4 bases and the J segment 4 bases; nucleotides outside the gene matches: 5. CDR3 length equals 13 residues. For the CDR3, the DNA is TGCAGCGTTGCGACGACTAGCCCAGATACGCAGTATTTT. Translating gives CSVATTSPDTQYF.

The chain employs TRBV7-9 and TRBJ1-2; 11 bases align to TRBD1. The CDR3 sequence is 15 residues long. Trimming took 5 bases from V and 7 from J; bases not matched to a gene: 9. Germline V gives CDR1 SEHNR, CDR2 FQNEAQ (reference sequence). CDR3 in amino acids: CASSPRTGGVGGYTF. As DNA, the CDR3 is TGTGCCAGCAGCCCCCGGACAGGGGGCGTGGGTGGCTACACCTTC.

This clonotype was seen only a few times. The chain combines TRBV28 with TRBJ2-7, with TRBD1 identical over 11 bases. V dropped 4 bases and J dropped 6; count of bases not matched to a gene: 11. CDR1 is MDHEN, CDR2 SYDVKM, per germline. The CDR3 spans 16 residues. The CDR3 region is CASSSGTGGYRGEQYF. CDR3 DNA sequence: TGTGCCAGCAGTTCCGGGACAGGGGGGTATCGTGGCGAGCAGTACTTC. The whole variable domain, remainder taken from reference TRBV28 and TRBJ2-7, is DVKVTQSSRYLVKRTGEKVFLECVQDMDHENMFWYRQDPGLGLRLIYFSYDVKMKEKGDIPEGYSVSREKKERFSLILESASTNQTSMYLCASSSGTGGYRGEQYFGPGTRLTVT.

This chain joins TRBV7-3 and TRBJ1-2; 7 bases line up with TRBD1. The V segment lost 4 bases and the J segment 3 bases; nucleotides outside the gene matches: 2. The germline gives CDR1 SGHTA, CDR2 FQGTGA. The CDR3 spans 13 residues. The CDR3 region is CASSWDRHYGYTF. The CDR3 nucleotides read TGTGCCAGCAGCTGGGACAGACACTATGGCTACACCTTC.

This clonotype was recorded a few times. The J gene is TRBJ2-7, the V gene TRBV27; possibly TRBD1 for D (6 bases). The CDR3 length is 17 residues. V gave up 0 bases and J gave up 3 bases, with 18 bases separating them. CDR1 MNHEY and CDR2 SMNVEV come from the germline V gene (reference sequence). The DNA of the CDR3 is TGTGCCAGCAGTTTATCGTTCGGGACCAAGGGGGACTACGAGCAGTACTTC. Its protein product is CASSLSFGTKGDYEQYF.